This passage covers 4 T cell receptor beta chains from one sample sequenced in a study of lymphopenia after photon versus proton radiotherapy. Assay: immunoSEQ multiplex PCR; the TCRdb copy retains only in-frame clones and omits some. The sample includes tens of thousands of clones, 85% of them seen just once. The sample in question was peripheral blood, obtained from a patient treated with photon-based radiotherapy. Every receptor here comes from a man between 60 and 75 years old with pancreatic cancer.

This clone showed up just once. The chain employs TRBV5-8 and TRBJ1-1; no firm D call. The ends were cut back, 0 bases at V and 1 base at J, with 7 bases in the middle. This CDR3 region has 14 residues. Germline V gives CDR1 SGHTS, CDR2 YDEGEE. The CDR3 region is CASSLGLRNTEAFF. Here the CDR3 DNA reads TGTGCCAGCAGCTTGGGTCTGAGGAACACTGAAGCTTTCTTT.

This CDR3 reads CAWSSGQGVNEQFF. The CDR3 coding sequence is TGTGCCTGGAGTAGCGGACAGGGGGTCAATGAGCAGTTCTTC. The chain couples TRBV30 to TRBJ2-1; 10 bases agree with TRBD1. The CDR3 consists of 14 residues. Germline lookup yields CDR1 GTSNPN and CDR2 SVGIG (reference sequence). Germline trimming cut 2 bases from V and 6 bases from J; bases unmatched to any gene: 4.

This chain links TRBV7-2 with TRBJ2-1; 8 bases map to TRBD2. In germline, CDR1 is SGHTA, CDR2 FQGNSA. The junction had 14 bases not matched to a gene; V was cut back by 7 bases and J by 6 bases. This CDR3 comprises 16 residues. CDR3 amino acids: CASIREGTSRGNEQFF. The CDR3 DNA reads TGTGCCAGCATCCGGGAGGGGACTAGTCGGGGCAATGAGCAGTTCTTC.

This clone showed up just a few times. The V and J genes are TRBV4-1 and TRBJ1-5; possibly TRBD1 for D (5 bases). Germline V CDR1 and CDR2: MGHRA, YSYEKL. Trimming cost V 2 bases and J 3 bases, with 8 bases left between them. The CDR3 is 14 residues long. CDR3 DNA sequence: TGCGCCAGCAGCCAACGGGGGATCAATCAGCCCCAGCATTTT. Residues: CASSQRGINQPQHF.